The entry below describes one TCR beta chain. This receptor's antigen is unknown. No per-base quality is available; no much larger clone lies one base away. The immunoSEQ Assay was used to sequence TCR beta CDR3 regions from DNA. In the original analysis: T cell density was computed as TCR beta template counts normalized to usable DNA estimated by amplifying housekeeping genes. Richness was estimated with the preseqR package, extrapolating to 400,000 templates for PBMC samples and 120,000 templates for tissue samples. Clonality was defined by subtracting Pielou's evenness from one. To identify tissue-enriched TCRs, differential abundance testing was run on productive amino-acid clonotypes with a minimum total count of 5 and an alpha of 0.1. The Jaccard Index and the Morisita Overlap Index were used to quantify repertoire overlap between compartments. GLIPH clustered TCR beta CDR3s with public tetramer-defined viral CDR3s; viral motifs required at least three viral sequences plus V-gene enrichment. In TCRdb, the immuneACCESS table is reduced to in-frame sequences with V and J assigned. These tables do not hold every clone; where another copy was compared, an unresolved V gene accounts for under half, and the others remain unexplained. The D gene and trimming were derived from the DNA, and the V and J assignments and clone size from that table. The table for this sample lists under 3,000 clones; 26% of them were counted only once. Together, the top ten hold roughly 15% of the sample.

CDR3 length: 16 amino acids, cysteine to phenylalanine. The only DNA kept is the CDR3, 48 bases in frame from the first base. The data were taken from a study of T cells in localized non-small cell lung cancer (dated by TCRdb to 2020 to 2021). For context, the study as a whole: T cell repertoires of 200 to 300 early-stage NSCLC patients were analyzed, with tumors being compared against uninvolved tumor-adjacent lungs. All 220 or so NSCLC patients in the cohort were treatment-naive and had localized lung tumors that were resected. Of the NSCLC patients, 129 were male and around 97 were female, and the mean age was about 69 years.

What the work shows at the level of the full study, not this receptor alone: A median of 57 of the top 100 tumor clones were detected in paired uninvolved adjacent lung, and 28 of these tumor clones were also found among the top 100 clones of the paired uninvolved adjacent lung. Since the design was exploratory, TCR variables were selected using unadjusted p-values with no false-discovery rate correction. The highest T cell clonality was observed in uninvolved tumor-adjacent lung, where clonality exceeded that of tumor, suggesting that antigenic responses were more focused in uninvolved tumor-adjacent lung. Because multi-region tumor sequencing was not performed, intratumor heterogeneity could not be ruled out. Higher blood T cell density associated with longer overall survival, while higher adjacent-lung clonality associated with shorter survival.

At diagnosis, tumor, uninvolved tumor-adjacent lung and peripheral blood were collected and then preserved as a mix of FFPE and fresh-frozen material. This clonotype originated in a female donor over 55 with stage I lung adenocarcinoma. Specimen: lung tumor tissue, collected before any cancer treatment. In this chain, TRBV7-5 is recombined with TRBJ2-1; the D call TRBD2 from the table was never checked on the DNA. TRBV7-5 is labeled a pseudogene. The nucleotides read TGTGCCAGCAGCTTATCAGGGACTAGCGGGTCTAATGAGCAGTTCTTC. This sequence encodes CASSLSGTSGSNEQFF.